This record looks at one T cell receptor (beta chain) sequence and its context. A read error is possible here, since a much larger clone lies one base away. The germline V gene has CDR1 SGHAT and CDR2 FQNNGV. After removal of 2 bases from V and 8 bases from J, the junction contained 4 bases not matched to a gene. The CDR3 length is 14 residues. This entry is derived from a study of tumor-infiltrating lymphocytes in primary liver carcinoma. The authors took blood RNA from unsorted whole blood and also extracted germline DNA. The template, approximately 500 ng total RNA, yielded TCR beta cDNA made with a constant-region primer. Three-round nested multiplex PCR performed with slightly modified ARM-PCR produced the TCR beta libraries. Primers for the first two PCR rounds were TRBV1-TRBV30 forward primers and a C-beta reverse primer (around 10 cycles per round). TCRdb re-analysed the multiplex PCR reads in MiXCR, keeping a single row per CDR3 protein. The data show some 190,000 distinct CDR3 sequences, around 60% seen once.

The chain uses TRBV11-2 and TRBJ1-1, with 11 bases fitting TRBD1. The clonotype was recovered from a man aged 35-49 years with primary liver carcinoma and hepatitis B virus infection. Sequencing was performed on peripheral blood. The CDR3 DNA is TGTGCCAGCAGCTTAACCAGGACAGGGGGCGAAGCTTTCTTT. Protein: CASSLTRTGGEAFF.